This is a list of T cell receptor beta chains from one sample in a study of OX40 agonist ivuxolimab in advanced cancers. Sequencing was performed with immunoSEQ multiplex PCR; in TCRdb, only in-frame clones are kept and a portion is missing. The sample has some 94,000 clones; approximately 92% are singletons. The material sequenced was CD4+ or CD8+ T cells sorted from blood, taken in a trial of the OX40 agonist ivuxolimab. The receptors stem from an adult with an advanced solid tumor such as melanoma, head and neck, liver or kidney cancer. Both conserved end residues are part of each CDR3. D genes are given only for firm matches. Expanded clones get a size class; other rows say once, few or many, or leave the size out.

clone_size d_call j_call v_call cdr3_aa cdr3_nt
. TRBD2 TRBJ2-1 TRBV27 CASSLTQPTSGGASYNEQFF TGTGCCAGCAGTCTAACCCAGCCGACTAGCGGGGGGGCATCCTACAATGAGCAGTTCTTC
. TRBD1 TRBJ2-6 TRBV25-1 CASSDHDRGGANVLTF TGTGCCAGCAGTGACCATGACAGGGGTGGGGCCAACGTCCTGACTTTC
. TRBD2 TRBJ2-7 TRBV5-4 CASSLRGLAGNYEQYF TGTGCCAGCAGCCTGAGAGGACTAGCGGGAAACTACGAGCAGTACTTC
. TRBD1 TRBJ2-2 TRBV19 CASKEWDRVGTGELFF TGTGCCAGTAAGGAGTGGGACAGGGTCGGTACCGGGGAGCTGTTTTTT
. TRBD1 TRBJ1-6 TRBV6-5 CASSYSGTANNSPLHF TGTGCCAGCAGTTACTCCGGGACAGCTAATAATTCACCCCTCCACTTT
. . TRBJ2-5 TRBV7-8 CASKDRETQYF TGTGCCAGCAAGGACAGAGAGACCCAGTACTTC
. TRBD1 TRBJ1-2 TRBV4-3 CASSQATGAYGYTF TGCGCCAGCAGCCAAGCCACAGGGGCCTATGGCTACACCTTC
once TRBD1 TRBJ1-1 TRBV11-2 CASSRDRDTEAFF TGTGCCAGCAGCCGCGACAGGGACACTGAAGCTTTCTTT
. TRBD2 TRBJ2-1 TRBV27 CASSLAGGPYNEQFF TGTGCCAGCAGCTTAGCGGGGGGGCCATACAATGAGCAGTTCTTC
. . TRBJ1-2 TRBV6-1 CASSERGQLYGYTF TGTGCCAGCAGTGAACGGGGCCAGCTCTATGGCTACACCTTC
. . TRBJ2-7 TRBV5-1 CASSSLEPDEQYF TGCGCCAGCAGCTCCCTAGAGCCCGACGAGCAGTACTTC
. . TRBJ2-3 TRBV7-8 CASSANRGRAATDTQYF TGTGCCAGCAGCGCCAACAGGGGGAGGGCAGCCACAGATACGCAGTATTTT
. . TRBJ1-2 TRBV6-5 CASSYPMGGYTF TGTGCCAGCAGTTACCCAATGGGTGGCTACACCTTC
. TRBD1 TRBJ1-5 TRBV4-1 CASSQAQGARGNQPQHF TGCGCCAGCAGCCAAGCACAGGGGGCGAGGGGCAATCAGCCCCAGCATTTT
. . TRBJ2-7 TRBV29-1 CSVETGEGSFEQYF TGCAGCGTTGAAACGGGAGAGGGGAGTTTCGAGCAGTACTTC
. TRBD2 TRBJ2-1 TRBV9 CASSSDSGGPREQFF TGTGCCAGCAGCTCGGATAGCGGGGGGCCCCGAGAGCAGTTCTTC
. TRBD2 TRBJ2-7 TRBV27 CASSHTSATSYEQYF TGTGCCAGCAGTCACACTAGCGCCACCTCCTACGAGCAGTACTTC
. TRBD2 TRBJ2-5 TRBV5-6 CASSFIGGAKETQYF TGTGCCAGCAGCTTTATCGGGGGGGCGAAAGAGACCCAGTACTTC
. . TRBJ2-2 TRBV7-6 CASSFGAHRELFF TGTGCCAGCAGCTTCGGGGCCCACCGGGAGCTGTTTTTT
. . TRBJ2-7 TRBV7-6 CASSPRDFSYEQYF TGTGCCAGCAGCCCTCGGGACTTTTCCTACGAGCAGTACTTC
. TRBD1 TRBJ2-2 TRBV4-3 CASSQGTVETGELFF TGCGCCAGCAGCCAGGGGACAGTTGAGACCGGGGAGCTGTTTTTT
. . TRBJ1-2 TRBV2 CASSDAVDYGYTF TGTGCCAGCAGTGATGCTGTGGACTATGGCTACACCTTC
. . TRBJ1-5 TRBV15 CATSREGVNQPQHF TGTGCCACCAGCAGAGAAGGGGTCAATCAGCCCCAGCATTTT
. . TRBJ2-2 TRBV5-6 CASSRDGELFF TGTGCCAGCAGCCGTGACGGGGAGCTGTTTTTT
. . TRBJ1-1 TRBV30 CAWVAGTSTEAFF TGTGCCTGGGTGGCTGGGACCTCCACTGAAGCTTTCTTT
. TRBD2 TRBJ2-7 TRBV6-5 CASSGDGGSEQYF TGTGCCAGCTCGGGGGACGGGGGGTCCGAGCAGTACTTC
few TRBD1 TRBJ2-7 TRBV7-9 CASSLTGNEQYF TGTGCCAGCAGCTTGACAGGGAACGAGCAGTACTTC
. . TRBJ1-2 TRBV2 CASSGDGPTF TGTGCCAGCAGTGGGGACGGGCCAACCTTC
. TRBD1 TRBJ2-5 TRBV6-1 CASSERDRGETQYF TGTGCCAGCAGTGAACGGGACAGGGGGGAGACCCAGTACTTC
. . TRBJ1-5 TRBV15 CATSPGRSNQPQHF TGTGCCACCAGCCCAGGAAGGAGCAATCAGCCCCAGCATTTT
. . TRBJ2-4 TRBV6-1 CASSRPGTNIQYF TGTGCCAGCAGTCGACCCGGGACAAACATTCAGTACTTC
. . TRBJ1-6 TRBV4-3 CASSQYPNSPLHF TGCGCCAGCAGCCAATATCCTAATTCACCCCTCCACTTT
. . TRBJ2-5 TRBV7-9 CASSRPRQETQYF TGTGCCAGCAGCCGCCCGAGACAAGAGACCCAGTACTTC
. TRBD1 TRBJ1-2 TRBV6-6 CASSYSQGENYGYTF TGTGCCAGCAGTTACTCGCAGGGGGAGAACTATGGCTACACCTTC
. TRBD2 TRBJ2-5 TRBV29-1 CSVQGLAGGRETQYF TGCAGCGTTCAAGGACTAGCGGGGGGGCGGGAGACCCAGTACTTC
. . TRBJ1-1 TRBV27 CASSLARVTEAFF TGTGCCAGCAGTTTGGCGAGGGTTACTGAAGCTTTCTTT
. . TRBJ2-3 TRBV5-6 CASSLDSLGLVDTQYF TGTGCCAGCAGCCTGGATAGCCTAGGTTTAGTGGATACGCAGTATTTT
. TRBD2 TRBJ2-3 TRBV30 CAWEEAGGYTDTQYF TGTGCCTGGGAGGAAGCGGGAGGGTACACAGATACGCAGTATTTT
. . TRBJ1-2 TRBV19 CASSLTGGYTF TGTGCCAGTAGCCTCACGGGCGGCTACACCTTC
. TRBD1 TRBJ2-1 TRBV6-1 CASSQGAGEQFF TGTGCCAGCAGTCAGGGGGCTGGTGAGCAGTTCTTC
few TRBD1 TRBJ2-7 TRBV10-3 CAISVGTGGYEQYF TGTGCCATCAGTGTGGGGACAGGGGGCTACGAGCAGTACTTC
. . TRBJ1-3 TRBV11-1 CASSTDGISGNTIYF TGTGCCAGCAGCACAGACGGCATCTCTGGAAACACCATATATTTT
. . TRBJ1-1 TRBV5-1 CASSLDDSMNTEAFF TGCGCCAGCAGCTTGGATGACTCTATGAACACTGAAGCTTTCTTT
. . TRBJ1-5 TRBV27 CASSLNVDQPQHF TGTGCCAGCAGTTTAAACGTTGACCAGCCCCAGCATTTT
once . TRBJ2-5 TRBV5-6 CASSLTQETQYF TGTGCCAGCAGCTTGACCCAAGAGACCCAGTACTTC
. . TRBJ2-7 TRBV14 CASSQEPGPFYEQYF TGTGCCAGCAGCCAAGAGCCCGGACCATTCTACGAGCAGTACTTC
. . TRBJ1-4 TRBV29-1 CSVATGESEKLFF TGCAGCGTTGCGACAGGAGAAAGCGAAAAACTGTTTTTT
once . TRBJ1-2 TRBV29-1 CSAIDSRGYTF TGCAGCGCGATAGACAGTCGTGGCTACACCTTC